This entry is about one TCR beta chain. Its antigen remains unknown. The V and J ends lost 1 base and 5 bases respectively, with 5 bases between them. Germline values: CDR1 LNHNV, CDR2 YYDKDF (reference sequence). This CDR3 has 12 amino acids. The data were taken from a study of cytomegalovirus exposure and HLA in healthy donors. PCR employed 60 Vbeta and 13 Jbeta primers. Using immunoSEQ multiplex PCR, the repertoire was profiled, and TCRdb retains in-frame clones only, with some absent. This sample yields 120,000 or so clones, of which 60% to 85% are seen a single time; around 3.6% belongs to the top ten. Study-level points and caveats: Cytomegalovirus status was reportedly diagnosed by the classifier with high sensitivity and specificity. Later analysis demonstrated an association between a missense DCLRE1C variant and TCR beta V- and J-gene trimming. An ancestry cluster, one associated with Asian ancestry, reportedly showed fewer N-insertions than the approximately 670-donor mean in a later analysis. The productive fraction for most TCR beta V segments was about 87% or about 30% in an earlier analysis.

Sequencing used PBMCs. V is TRBV15 and J is TRBJ1-1; D is unclear. This receptor was identified in a man aged 25 to 45 in good health and CMV-seronegative. The CDR3 reads CATSRGPTEAFF. The CDR3 bases are TGTGCCACCAGCAGAGGGCCGACTGAAGCTTTCTTT.